The sequence of this T cell receptor (beta chain) was determined in a study of T cell repertoires in cytomegalovirus infection. Germline values: CDR1 MNHNY, CDR2 SVGAGI (reference sequence). CDR3 size: 15 residues. With V trimmed by 2 bases and J by 3 bases, 5 bases remained unmatched. TCRdb redid the calling of the reads with MiXCR, one entry per CDR3 protein. The top ten hold around 25% of the sample, which has approximately 500,000 distinct CDR3 sequences, 16% seen once. The study, taken as a whole, reports: Ex vivo, HLA-C-restricted CMV-specific TCR beta clonotypes prevailed over the rest of the response.

In regard to this clonotype: The antigen is unknown. This may be a read error: a much more frequent sequence differs by one nucleotide.

This sequence originates from a human donor in good health (CMV status not recorded). Some clones in this sample may be carry-over from other donors' samples. What was sequenced was CD8+ T cells from PBMCs. This chain connects TRBV6-6 to TRBJ2-5; 8 bases map to TRBD2. The CDR3 protein is CASSYLGRAEETQYF. The DNA of the CDR3 is TGTGCCAGCAGTTACCTCGGGAGGGCTGAAGAGACCCAGTACTTC.